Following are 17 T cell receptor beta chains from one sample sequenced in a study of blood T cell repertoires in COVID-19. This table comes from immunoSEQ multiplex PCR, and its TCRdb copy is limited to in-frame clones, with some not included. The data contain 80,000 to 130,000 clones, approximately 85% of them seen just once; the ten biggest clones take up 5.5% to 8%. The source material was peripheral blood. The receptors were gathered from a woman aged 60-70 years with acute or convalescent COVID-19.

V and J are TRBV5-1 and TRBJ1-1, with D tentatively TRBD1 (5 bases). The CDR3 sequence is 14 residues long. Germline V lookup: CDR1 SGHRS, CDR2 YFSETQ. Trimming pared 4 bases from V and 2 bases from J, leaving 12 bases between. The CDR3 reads CASSRPDSNTEAFF. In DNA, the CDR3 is TGCGCCAGCAGCCGACCCGACAGCAACACTGAAGCTTTCTTT. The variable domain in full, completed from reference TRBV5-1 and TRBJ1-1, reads KAGVTQTPRYLIKTRGQQVTLSCSPISGHRSVSWYQQTPGQGLQFLFEYFSETQRNKGNFPGRFSGRQFSNSRSEMNVSTLELGDSALYLCASSRPDSNTEAFFGQGTRLTVV.

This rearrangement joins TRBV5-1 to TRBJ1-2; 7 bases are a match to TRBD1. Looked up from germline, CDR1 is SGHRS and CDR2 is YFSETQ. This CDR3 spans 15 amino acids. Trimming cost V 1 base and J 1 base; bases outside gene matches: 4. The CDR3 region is CASSLFQGVNYGYTF. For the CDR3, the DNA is TGCGCCAGCAGCTTGTTTCAGGGGGTTAACTATGGCTACACCTTC.

The DNA for the CDR3 is TGTGCCAGCAGTTCGCAGGGAGGCGAACGGGAACCGCAGTACTTC. The encoded protein is CASSSQGGEREPQYF. The rearrangement uses TRBV6-5 and TRBJ2-7; tentative D call: TRBD2 (6 bases). Germline V CDR1 and CDR2: MNHEY, SVGAGI. The CDR3 length is 15 residues. V lost 4 bases and J lost 9, with 22 bases in between.

The CDR3 bases are TGTGCCAGCAGCTTAACAGGTACAGGGTGGACAGATACGCAGTATTTT. Amino acid sequence: CASSLTGTGWTDTQYF. This chain links TRBV11-1 with TRBJ2-3, with D tentatively TRBD1 (6 bases). This CDR3 contains 16 residues. Looked up from germline, CDR1 is SGHAT and CDR2 is FQDESV (reference sequence). The V end lost 2 bases, the J end lost 3 bases, and 15 bases lay between the germline ends.

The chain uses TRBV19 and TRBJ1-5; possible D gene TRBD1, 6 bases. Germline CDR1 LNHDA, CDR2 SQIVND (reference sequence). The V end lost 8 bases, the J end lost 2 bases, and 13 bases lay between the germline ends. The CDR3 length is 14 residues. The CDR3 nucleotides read TGTGCCAGTGACACAGGGCCCGGCAATCAGCCCCAGCATTTT. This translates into CASDTGPGNQPQHF.

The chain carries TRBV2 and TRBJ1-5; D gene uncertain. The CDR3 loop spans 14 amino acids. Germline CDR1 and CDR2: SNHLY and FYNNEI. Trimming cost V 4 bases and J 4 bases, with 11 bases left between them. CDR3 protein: CASSAGLLNQPQHF. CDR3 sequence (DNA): TGTGCCAGCAGTGCCGGACTTCTTAATCAGCCCCAGCATTTT.

The CDR3 sequence is CASSPPFLAGGTDTQYF. The CDR3 DNA follows: TGTGCCAGCTCACCACCGTTTCTAGCGGGAGGGACAGATACGCAGTATTTT. This chain joins TRBV18 and TRBJ2-3; 12 bases are shared with TRBD2. Germline loops: CDR1 KGHSH, CDR2 LQKENI. The CDR3 covers 17 residues. The V gene end was trimmed by 0 bases and the J gene end by 3 bases; junction bases not matched to a gene: 4.

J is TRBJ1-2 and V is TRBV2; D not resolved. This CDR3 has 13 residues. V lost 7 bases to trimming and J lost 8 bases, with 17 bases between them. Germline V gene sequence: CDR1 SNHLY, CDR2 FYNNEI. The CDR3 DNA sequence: TGTGCCAGCATGGCAGGAGGCAAGGGAGGCTACACCTTC. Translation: CASMAGGKGGYTF. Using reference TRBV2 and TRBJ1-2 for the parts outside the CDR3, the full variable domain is EPEVTQTPSHQVTQMGQEVILRCVPISNHLYFYWYRQILGQKVEFLVSFYNNEISEKSEIFDDQFSVERPDGSNFTLKIRSTKLEDSAMYFCASMAGGKGGYTFGSGTRLTVV.

CDR3 sequence: CASSGWGRGRGVGMNTEAFF. The CDR3 DNA reads TGTGCCAGCAGTGGCTGGGGCAGGGGGCGCGGGGTAGGCATGAACACTGAAGCTTTCTTT. V gene TRBV2 combines with J gene TRBJ1-1; 8 bases fit TRBD1. The CDR3 totals 20 residues. The germline V gene encodes CDR1 SNHLY and CDR2 FYNNEI. Trimming took 4 bases from V and 0 from J; bases not matched to a gene: 19.

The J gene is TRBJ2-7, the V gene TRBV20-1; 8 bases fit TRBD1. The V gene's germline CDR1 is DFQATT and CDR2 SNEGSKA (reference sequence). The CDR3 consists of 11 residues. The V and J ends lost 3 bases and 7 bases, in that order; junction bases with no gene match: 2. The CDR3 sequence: CSARDREEQYF. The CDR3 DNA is TGCAGTGCTAGGGACAGGGAAGAGCAGTACTTC.

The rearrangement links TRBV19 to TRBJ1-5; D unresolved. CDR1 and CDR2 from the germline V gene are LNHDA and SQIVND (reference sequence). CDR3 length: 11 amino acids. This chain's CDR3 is CGRLSNQPQHF. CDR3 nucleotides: TGTGGTCGTCTCAGCAATCAGCCCCAGCATTTT.

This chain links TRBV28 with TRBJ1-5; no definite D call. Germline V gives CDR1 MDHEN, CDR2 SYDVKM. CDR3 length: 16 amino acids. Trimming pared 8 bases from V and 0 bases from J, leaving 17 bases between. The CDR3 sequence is CASAPPAGYSNQPQHF. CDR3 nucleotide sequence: TGTGCCAGCGCTCCTCCGGCGGGGTATAGCAATCAGCCCCAGCATTTT.

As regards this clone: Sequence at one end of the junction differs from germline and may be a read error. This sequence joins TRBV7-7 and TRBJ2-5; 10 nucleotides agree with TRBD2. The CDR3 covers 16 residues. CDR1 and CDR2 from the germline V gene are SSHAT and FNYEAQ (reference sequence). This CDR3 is CASSPAGTSEAETQYF. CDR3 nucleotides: TGTGCTAGCAGCCCGGCCGGGACTAGCGAGGCAGAGACCCAGTACTTC.

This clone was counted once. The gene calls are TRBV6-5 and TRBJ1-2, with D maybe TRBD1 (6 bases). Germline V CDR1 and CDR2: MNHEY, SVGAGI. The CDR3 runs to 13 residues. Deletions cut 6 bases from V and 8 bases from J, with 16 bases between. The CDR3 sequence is CASRMDSLRGYTF. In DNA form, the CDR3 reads TGTGCCAGCAGGATGGACAGTCTTAGAGGCTACACCTTC.

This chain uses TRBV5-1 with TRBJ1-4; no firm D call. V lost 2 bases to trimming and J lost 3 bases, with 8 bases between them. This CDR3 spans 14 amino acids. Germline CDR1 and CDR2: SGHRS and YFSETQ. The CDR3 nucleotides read TGCGCCAGCAGCTTCGGGTCATCTAATGAAAAACTGTTTTTT. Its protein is CASSFGSSNEKLFF.

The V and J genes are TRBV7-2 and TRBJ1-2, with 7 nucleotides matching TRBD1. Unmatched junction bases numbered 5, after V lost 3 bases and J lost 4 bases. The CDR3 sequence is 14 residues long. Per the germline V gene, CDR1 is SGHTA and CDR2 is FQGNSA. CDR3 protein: CASSFSNRGYGYTF. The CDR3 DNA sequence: TGTGCCAGCAGCTTTTCGAACAGGGGCTATGGCTACACCTTC.

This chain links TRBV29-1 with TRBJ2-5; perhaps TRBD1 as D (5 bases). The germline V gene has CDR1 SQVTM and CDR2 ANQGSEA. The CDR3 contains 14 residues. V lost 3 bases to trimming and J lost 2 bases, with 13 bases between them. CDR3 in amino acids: CSVDTGSHQETQYF. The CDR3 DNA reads TGCAGCGTTGATACAGGCAGCCATCAAGAGACCCAGTACTTC.